This T cell receptor beta chain stems from a study of T cell responses to AZD1222 COVID-19 vaccine. Study-level findings and limits: Regions left unmutated in variants are reportedly the target of nearly half of spike-specific TCRs. Repertoire sampling was restricted to post-peak T cell response timepoints. Mostly white British, mostly female donors; authors suggested clonal diversity may be underestimated. Breadth and depth of Spike-specific TCRs rose after two AZD1222 doses.

TCRdb's copy holds only in-frame clones and misses some; the assay was immunoSEQ multiplex PCR. The data show 130,000 to 150,000 clones, around 93% seen once. About this clone itself: Its antigen is undetermined.

This receptor was obtained from an adult in good health. Material: peripheral blood, obtained on day 0 of AZD1222 vaccination.

The CDR3 coding sequence is TGTGCCAGCAGTTACAGCAGGGCTGATGAAAAACTGTTTTTT. Its protein product is CASSYSRADEKLFF. The gene calls are TRBV6-5 and TRBJ1-4; D possibly corresponds to TRBD1 (5 bases). Germline loops: CDR1 MNHEY, CDR2 SVGAGI. V lost 2 bases and J 6 bases, leaving 10 bases between the germline ends. The CDR3 consists of 14 residues.